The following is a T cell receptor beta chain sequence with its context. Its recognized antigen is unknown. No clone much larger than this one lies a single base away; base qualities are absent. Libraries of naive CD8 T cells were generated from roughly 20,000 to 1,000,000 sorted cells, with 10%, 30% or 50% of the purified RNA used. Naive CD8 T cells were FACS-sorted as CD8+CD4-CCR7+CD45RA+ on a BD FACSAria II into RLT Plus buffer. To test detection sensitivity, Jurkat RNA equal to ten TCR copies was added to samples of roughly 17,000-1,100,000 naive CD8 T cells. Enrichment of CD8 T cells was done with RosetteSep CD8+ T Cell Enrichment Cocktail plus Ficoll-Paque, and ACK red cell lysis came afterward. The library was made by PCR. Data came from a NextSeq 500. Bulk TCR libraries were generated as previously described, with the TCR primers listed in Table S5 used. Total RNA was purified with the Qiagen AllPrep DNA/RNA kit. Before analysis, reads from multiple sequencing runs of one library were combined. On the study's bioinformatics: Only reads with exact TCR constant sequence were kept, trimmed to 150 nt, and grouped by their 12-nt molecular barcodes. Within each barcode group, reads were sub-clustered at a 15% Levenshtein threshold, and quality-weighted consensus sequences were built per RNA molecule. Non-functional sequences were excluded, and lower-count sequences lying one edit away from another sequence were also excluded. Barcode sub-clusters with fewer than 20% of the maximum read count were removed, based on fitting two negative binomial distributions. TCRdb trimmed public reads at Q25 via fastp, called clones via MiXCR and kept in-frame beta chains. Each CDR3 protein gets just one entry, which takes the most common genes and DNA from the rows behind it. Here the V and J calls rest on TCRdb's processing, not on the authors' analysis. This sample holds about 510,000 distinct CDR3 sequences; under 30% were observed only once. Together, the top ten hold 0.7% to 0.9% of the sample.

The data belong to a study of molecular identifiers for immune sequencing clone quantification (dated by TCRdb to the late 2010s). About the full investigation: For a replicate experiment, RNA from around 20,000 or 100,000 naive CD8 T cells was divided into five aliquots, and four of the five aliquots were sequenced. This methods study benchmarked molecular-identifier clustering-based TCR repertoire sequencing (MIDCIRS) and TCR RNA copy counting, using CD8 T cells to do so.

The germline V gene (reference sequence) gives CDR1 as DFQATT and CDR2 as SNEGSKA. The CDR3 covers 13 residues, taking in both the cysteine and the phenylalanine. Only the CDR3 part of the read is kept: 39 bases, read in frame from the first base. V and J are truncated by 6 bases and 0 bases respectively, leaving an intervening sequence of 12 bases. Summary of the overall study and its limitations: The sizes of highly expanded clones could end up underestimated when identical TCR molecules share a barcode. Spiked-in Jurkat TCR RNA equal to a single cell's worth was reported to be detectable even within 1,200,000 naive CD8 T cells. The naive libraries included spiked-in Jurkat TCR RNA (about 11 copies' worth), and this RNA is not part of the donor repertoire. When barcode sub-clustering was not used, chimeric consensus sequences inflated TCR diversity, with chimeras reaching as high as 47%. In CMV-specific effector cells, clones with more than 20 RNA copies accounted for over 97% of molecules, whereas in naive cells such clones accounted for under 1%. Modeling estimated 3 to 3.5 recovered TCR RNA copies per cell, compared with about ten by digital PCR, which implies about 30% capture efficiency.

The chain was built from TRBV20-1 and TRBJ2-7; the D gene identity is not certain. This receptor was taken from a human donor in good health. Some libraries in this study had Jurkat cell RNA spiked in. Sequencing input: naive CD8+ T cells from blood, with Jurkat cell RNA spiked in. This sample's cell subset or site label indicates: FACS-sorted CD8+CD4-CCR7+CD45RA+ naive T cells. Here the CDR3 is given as CSADAPSSYEQYF. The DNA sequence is TGCAGTGCCGACGCCCCCAGCTCCTACGAGCAGTACTTC.